Sequencing of this TCR beta chain was carried out in a study of blood T cell repertoires in COVID-19. Study-wide background: Acute-phase and convalescent COVID-19 samples originated in the United States, Italy and Spain. Nucleic acid was either cDNA or gDNA, and it came from T cells, B-cell-depleted T cells, or PBMCs.

In the authors' workflow: Reference gene primer amplification gave estimated nucleated cell counts. The table came from immunoSEQ multiplex PCR; TCRdb's copy has only in-frame clones and leaves some out. That table furnishes V, J and clone size, whereas the DNA furnished D and trimming. The data hold roughly 260,000 clones, with just under 90% observed a single time. The germline CDR1 and CDR2 sequences are SNHLY and FYNNEI. V shed 8 bases and J 6 bases; nucleotides not matched to a gene: 5. The CDR3 runs 15 residues. The chain employs TRBV2 and TRBJ2-2; TRBD2 matches 14 bases. Sequenced: peripheral blood. This sequence originates from a woman aged 35 to 49 with acute or convalescent COVID-19. The CDR3 DNA sequence: TGTGCCAGCTCGGGACTAGCGGGGGAAGCCGGGGAGCTGTTTTTT. Its translation: CASSGLAGEAGELFF. Together with reference TRBV2 and TRBJ2-2, the CDR3 gives the full variable domain: EPEVTQTPSHQVTQMGQEVILRCVPISNHLYFYWYRQILGQKVEFLVSFYNNEISEKSEIFDDQFSVERPDGSNFTLKIRSTKLEDSAMYFCASSGLAGEAGELFFGEGSRLTVL.